Presented here are 29 T cell receptor beta chains from one specimen sequenced in a study of CD4 T cells in relation to SARS-CoV-2 and coronaviruses. TCRdb keeps only in-frame clones here, not all; method: immunoSEQ multiplex PCR. The table records approximately 50,000 clones, about 91% of them present only once. What was sequenced was naive CD4+ T cells from PBMCs. Documented subset: naive CD4+ T cells isolated by negative enrichment. These receptors came from an adult with COVID-19.

The rearrangement links TRBV28 to TRBJ2-7; the D gene is possibly TRBD2 (6 bases). V was clipped by 6 bases and J by 3 bases, with 12 bases between them. The CDR3 is 13 amino acids. The germline V gene has CDR1 MDHEN and CDR2 SYDVKM. The CDR3 DNA follows: TGTGCCAGCAGGACGACTAGTATCTACGAGCAGTACTTC. Translated, it gives CASRTTSIYEQYF.

The rearrangement links TRBV30 to TRBJ2-1, with 9 bases matching TRBD1. CDR3 length equals 14 residues. V was clipped by 2 bases and J by 6 bases; unmatched bases: 5. The germline V gene encodes CDR1 GTSNPN and CDR2 SVGIG (reference sequence). The CDR3 reads CAWSIGQGPNEQFF. The DNA of the CDR3 is TGTGCCTGGAGTATAGGACAGGGGCCCAATGAGCAGTTCTTC.

This chain uses TRBV5-4 with TRBJ1-1; D remains ambiguous. The V end lost 2 bases, the J end lost 3 bases, and 14 bases lay between the germline ends. There are 15 residues in the CDR3. The V gene's germline CDR1 is SGHNT and CDR2 YYREEE (reference sequence). CDR3 in amino acids: CASSLLDGVYTEAFF. In DNA form, the CDR3 reads TGTGCCAGCAGCTTATTAGATGGAGTCTACACTGAAGCTTTCTTT.

The V call is TRBV20-1, the J call TRBJ2-1, with D uncertain. V lost 3 bases and J lost 9, with 9 bases in between. This CDR3 is 11 amino acids long. Germline lookup yields CDR1 DFQATT and CDR2 SNEGSKA (reference sequence). CDR3 loop: CSASLLSEQFF. CDR3 nucleotides: TGCAGTGCTAGTCTCCTCAGTGAGCAGTTCTTC.

This clone appeared once. The gene calls are TRBV4-1 and TRBJ1-1, with D unclear. The CDR3 extends over 15 amino acids. Germline V CDR1 and CDR2: MGHRA, YSYEKL. The ends were cut back, 1 base at V and 1 base at J, with 10 bases in the middle. The CDR3 DNA is TGCGCCAGCAGCCAAGGGCGAATCGAGAACACTGAAGCTTTCTTT. Amino acids: CASSQGRIENTEAFF.

This sequence joins TRBV7-3 and TRBJ2-3; TRBD2 matches 10 bases. The V gene end was trimmed by 1 base and the J gene end by 5 bases; junction bases not matched to a gene: 9. The CDR3 is made up of 17 amino acids. Germline V gene lookup returns CDR1 SGHTA and CDR2 FQGTGA. The CDR3 coding sequence is TGTGCCAGCAGCTTAAACATAGCGGGAGGACTAGTAGATACGCAGTATTTT. Translation: CASSLNIAGGLVDTQYF.

V gene TRBV5-4 combines with J gene TRBJ2-5; D is uncertain. This CDR3 spans 17 amino acids. Germline V gene data show CDR1 as SGHNT and CDR2 as YYREEE (reference sequence). V lost 0 bases and J 4 bases, leaving 19 bases between the germline ends. The chain's CDR3 is CASSLAQWYTPGETQYF. As DNA, the CDR3 is TGTGCCAGCAGCTTGGCTCAGTGGTACACTCCGGGAGAGACCCAGTACTTC.

The chain joins TRBV4-2 to TRBJ2-5; 10 bases are a match to TRBD2. This CDR3 is built from 16 residues. Germline values: CDR1 LGHNA, CDR2 YNFKEQ. V gave up 1 base and J gave up 4 bases; unmatched junction bases: 6. CDR3 sequence (DNA): TGTGCCAGCAGCCAAGCAAGGACTAGCGGCCTAGAGACCCAGTACTTC. Translation gives CASSQARTSGLETQYF.

V gene TRBV18 combines with J gene TRBJ1-1; 8 nucleotides agree with TRBD1. Trimming removed 5 bases from V and 4 bases from J; junction bases left unmatched: 6. The CDR3 length is 14 residues. CDR1 is KGHSH and CDR2 is LQKENI in the germline V gene. Here the CDR3 DNA reads TGTGCCAGCTCAGACACTACAGGGGGCACTGAAGCTTTCTTT. It encodes CASSDTTGGTEAFF.

The chain joins TRBV5-4 to TRBJ1-1, with D unresolved. Looked up from germline, CDR1 is SGHNT and CDR2 is YYREEE (reference sequence). This CDR3 has 14 amino acids. V was pared by 0 bases and J by 6 bases, with 12 bases between. CDR3 sequence reads: CASSLAAVGAEAFF. For the CDR3, the DNA is TGTGCCAGCAGCTTGGCCGCGGTCGGAGCTGAAGCTTTCTTT.

This chain joins TRBV5-5 and TRBJ2-7, with a weak D call TRBD2 (6 bases). The CDR3 totals 15 residues. Germline V gene sequence: CDR1 SGHKS, CDR2 YYEKEE (reference sequence). The V gene lost 1 base and the J gene lost 2 bases, with 13 bases spanning the gap. CDR3 nucleotide sequence: TGTGCCAGCAGCTTGAGTAGCGGAAAGGCCTACGAGCAGTACTTC. Translation: CASSLSSGKAYEQYF.

The CDR3 coding sequence is TGTGCCAGCAGCTCGCTAGCGGGAGGGAATGAGCAGTTCTTC. Translating gives CASSSLAGGNEQFF. This chain joins TRBV11-2 and TRBJ2-1; 12 bases match TRBD2. The germline CDR1 and CDR2 sequences are SGHAT and FQNNGV. This CDR3 has 14 amino acids. V dropped 4 bases and J dropped 7; count of bases not matched to a gene: 2.

This clone has more than one count but fewer than ten. The V and J genes are TRBV20-1 and TRBJ1-5; D perhaps matches TRBD1 (6 bases). The CDR3 is 14 residues long. The V gene's germline CDR1 is DFQATT and CDR2 SNEGSKA (reference sequence). V gave up 3 bases and J gave up 1 base, with 10 bases separating them. The CDR3 DNA is TGCAGTGCTAGTCCAGGGGCGAGCAATCAGCCCCAGCATTTT. Protein sequence: CSASPGASNQPQHF.

The gene calls are TRBV5-8 and TRBJ1-5; D is possibly TRBD1 (6 bases). The germline gives CDR1 SGHTS, CDR2 YDEGEE. The CDR3 covers 18 residues. Trimming took 3 bases from V and 4 from J, leaving 23 bases between them. In DNA form, the CDR3 reads TGTGCCAGCAGCTCGCCTAAAAACCGGGACAAGATAAATCAGCCCCAGCATTTT. Protein sequence: CASSSPKNRDKINQPQHF.

The V and J genes are TRBV7-3 and TRBJ2-1; possibly TRBD1 or TRBD2 for D (5 bases each). Germline assignment: CDR1 SGHTA and CDR2 FQGTGA. The CDR3 loop spans 16 amino acids. The V end was cut by 4 bases, the J end by 5 bases, with 18 bases between. The CDR3 is CASSSQWKGTHNEQFF. CDR3 DNA sequence: TGTGCCAGCAGCTCCCAGTGGAAAGGGACCCACAATGAGCAGTTCTTC.

This clone was seen a single time. This chain uses TRBV4-1 with TRBJ1-2, with 8 positions matching TRBD1. Germline V gene data show CDR1 as MGHRA and CDR2 as YSYEKL. V was pared by 2 bases and J by 7 bases, with 12 bases of the junction left unmatched. CDR3 length: 16 residues. The CDR3 sequence is CASSQFAGQAVFGYTF. CDR3 coding DNA: TGCGCCAGCAGCCAATTCGCGGGACAGGCGGTTTTTGGCTACACCTTC.

The chain couples TRBV10-3 to TRBJ2-1, with 10 nucleotides matching TRBD2. The CDR3 runs to 17 residues. From germline, CDR1 is ENHRY and CDR2 SYGVKD. The J segment lost 3 bases and the V segment lost 7 bases, leaving 12 bases of the junction unmatched. CDR3 nucleotide sequence: TGTGCCATCAAAGGTTCTAGCGGGAGTGTCGTCTACAATGAGCAGTTCTTC. It specifies CAIKGSSGSVVYNEQFF.

The chain is built from TRBV7-2 and TRBJ2-2; 13 bases align to TRBD2. J lost 7 bases, V lost 5 bases, and 7 bases had no gene match. The CDR3 totals 16 residues. The V gene's germline CDR1 is SGHTA and CDR2 FQGNSA. CDR3 sequence reads: CASSLGLAGEDGELFF. The CDR3 bases are TGTGCCAGCAGCCTAGGACTAGCGGGAGAGGACGGGGAGCTGTTTTTT.

V gene TRBV2 combines with J gene TRBJ2-3, with D possibly called TRBD1 or TRBD2 (5 bases each). The V gene's germline CDR1 is SNHLY and CDR2 FYNNEI. The V and J ends lost 6 bases and 6 bases respectively, with 13 bases between them. This CDR3 spans 13 amino acids. CDR3 in amino acids: CASSRDGQDTQYF. The CDR3 coding sequence is TGTGCCAGCAGCCGGGACGGCCAGGATACGCAGTATTTT.

The J gene is TRBJ2-1, the V gene TRBV30; 8 bases are shared with TRBD2. The CDR3 totals 16 residues. V was pared by 5 bases and J by 9 bases, with 18 bases of the junction left unmatched. Germline V lookup: CDR1 GTSNPN, CDR2 SVGIG (reference sequence). CDR3 protein: CAWSSGFIPRGSEQFF. In nucleotides, the CDR3 is TGTGCCTGGTCTAGCGGGTTCATTCCCAGGGGAAGTGAGCAGTTCTTC. The variable domain in full, completed from reference TRBV30 and TRBJ2-1, reads SQTIHQWPATLVQPVGSPLSLECTVEGTSNPNLYWYRQAAGRGLQLLFYSVGIGQISSEVPQNLSASRPQDRQFILSSKKLLLSDSGFYLCAWSSGFIPRGSEQFFGPGTRLTVL.

This chain connects TRBV28 to TRBJ1-1; D unclear. The CDR3 spans 15 residues. Germline CDR1 and CDR2: MDHEN and SYDVKM. Between the trimmed V and J ends, which lost 2 bases and 6 bases, there was a span of 16 bases. The chain's CDR3 is CASSLLTPGPSEAFF. The DNA of the CDR3 is TGTGCCAGCAGTTTACTCACACCAGGCCCTTCTGAAGCTTTCTTT.

The rearrangement joins TRBV5-1 to TRBJ1-1; D gene uncertain. V gave up 2 bases and J gave up 1 base, with 6 bases separating them. This CDR3 has 13 amino acids. Germline CDR1 reads SGHRS; CDR2 reads YFSETQ. The CDR3 reads CASSFQENTEAFF. DNA for the CDR3: TGCGCCAGCAGCTTTCAGGAGAACACTGAAGCTTTCTTT.

The chain joins TRBV15 to TRBJ1-4; D possibly corresponds to TRBD1 (5 bases). Germline V gene lookup returns CDR1 LNHNV and CDR2 YYDKDF (reference sequence). This CDR3 is built from 13 residues. V gave up 5 bases and J gave up 6 bases, with 10 bases separating them. The CDR3 DNA follows: TGTGCCACCAGCCGGGGGACCGATGAAAAACTGTTTTTT. As protein: CATSRGTDEKLFF.

The chain links TRBV5-6 to TRBJ2-7, with 11 bases lining up with TRBD2. V lost 4 bases to trimming and J lost 2 bases; unmatched junction nucleotides: 8. Germline CDR1 SGHDT, CDR2 YYEEEE. This CDR3 spans 16 amino acids. CDR3 sequence: CASSPVPGLAAYEQYF. In nucleotides, the CDR3 is TGTGCCAGCAGCCCAGTACCGGGACTAGCGGCCTACGAGCAGTACTTC.

V is TRBV2 and J is TRBJ2-4; a weak D match, TRBD1 (5 bases). The CDR3 spans 17 residues. V was cut by 3 bases and J by 1 base, with 16 bases left in between. CDR1 is SNHLY and CDR2 is FYNNEI in the germline V gene. CDR3 amino acids: CASSDGAVSPAKNIQYF. The CDR3 DNA follows: TGTGCCAGCAGTGATGGGGCGGTCTCCCCGGCCAAAAACATTCAGTACTTC.

About this clone: Other DNA sequences in this sample translate to the same CDR3. The chain joins TRBV12-3 or TRBV12-4 to TRBJ2-5, with 7 bases matching TRBD1. Losses at the gene ends were 5 bases for V and 2 bases for J; bases not matched to a gene: 2. The CDR3 extends over 13 amino acids. The CDR3 here is CASSDRAQETQYF. CDR3 nucleotide sequence: TGTGCCAGCAGTGACAGGGCACAAGAGACCCAGTACTTC.

For the CDR3, the DNA is TGTGCCAGCAGCTTAGCACCACTTTACGAGCAGTACTTC. It is translated as CASSLAPLYEQYF. V gene TRBV7-9 combines with J gene TRBJ2-7; unclear D gene. CDR1 SEHNR and CDR2 FQNEAQ come from the germline V gene (reference sequence). The germline V and J ends were trimmed by 0 bases and 4 bases, with 7 bases remaining between them. The CDR3 runs to 13 residues.

This sequence joins TRBV2 and TRBJ2-3; D might be TRBD2 (5 bases). In germline, CDR1 is SNHLY, CDR2 FYNNEI. Trimming left V 4 bases short and J 0 bases short, with 11 bases between. This CDR3 spans 15 amino acids. The CDR3 spells CASSGLFTSTDTQYF. The CDR3 DNA reads TGTGCCAGCAGTGGACTATTTACTAGCACAGATACGCAGTATTTT.

The chain recombines TRBV7-9 with TRBJ2-3, with D unclear. This CDR3 contains 13 residues. The germline V gene encodes CDR1 SEHNR and CDR2 FQNEAQ (reference sequence). Trimming removed 0 bases from V and 0 bases from J, with 1 base in between. The DNA for the CDR3 is TGTGCCAGCAGCTTAGCCAGCACAGATACGCAGTATTTT. Residues: CASSLASTDTQYF.